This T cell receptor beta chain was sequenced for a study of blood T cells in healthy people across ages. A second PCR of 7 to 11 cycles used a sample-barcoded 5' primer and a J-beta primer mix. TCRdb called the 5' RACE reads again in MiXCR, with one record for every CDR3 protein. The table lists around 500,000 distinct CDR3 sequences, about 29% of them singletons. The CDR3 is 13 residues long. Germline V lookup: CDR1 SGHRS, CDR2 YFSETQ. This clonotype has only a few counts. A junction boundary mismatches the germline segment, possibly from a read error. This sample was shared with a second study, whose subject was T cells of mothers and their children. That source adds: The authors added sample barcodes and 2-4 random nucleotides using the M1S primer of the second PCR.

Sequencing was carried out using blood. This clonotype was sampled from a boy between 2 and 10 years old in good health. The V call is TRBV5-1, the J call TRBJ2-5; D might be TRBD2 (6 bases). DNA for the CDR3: TGCGCCAGCACCTTGGGGGGACAAGAGACCCAGTACTTC. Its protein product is CASTLGGQETQYF.